This TCR beta chain was sequenced for a study of tumor-infiltrating lymphocytes in localized non-small cell lung cancer. In the study overall: Several tumor histologies, both smoking statuses, and some post-neoadjuvant chemotherapy samples were included. Resected tumor was paired with non-adjacent uninvolved lung from the same patient. General observations from the study: TCRbeta sequencing showed higher T cell infiltration in tumors than uninvolved lung. Recurrence-free survival showed no association with tumor T-cell fraction.

This clone was seen only a few times. Its antigen remains unidentified. There are 18 residues in the CDR3. V was clipped by 3 bases and J by 2 bases; unmatched bases: 13. CDR1 and CDR2 (germline): SNHLY, FYNNEI. Generated by immunoSEQ multiplex PCR, the TCRdb table keeps only in-frame clones and is missing some. The sample includes approximately 15,000 clones, roughly 40% seen only once; the top ten take about 16%. The sequence came from a human donor with non-small cell lung cancer. J is TRBJ2-5 and V is TRBV2; 9 bases fit TRBD2. Sequences were obtained from lung tumor tissue. In DNA form, the CDR3 reads TGTGCCAGCAGTGACGCGGGGCGGGAGGGGGGGAGACAAGAGACCCAGTACTTC. It is translated as CASSDAGREGGRQETQYF.